This T cell receptor (beta chain) was retrieved from a study of radiotherapy plus CTLA-4 blockade in lung cancer. Using immunoSEQ multiplex PCR, the repertoire was profiled, and TCRdb retains in-frame clones only, with some absent. The sample includes 20,000 to 30,000 clones, roughly three quarters of them seen just once. Receiving focal radiation plus CTLA-4 blockade with ipilimumab were patients who had chemo-refractory metastatic non-small-cell lung cancer. The sequencing used peripheral blood, collected from a patient treated with radiotherapy plus ipilimumab. The clonotype originates from a human donor with non-small cell lung cancer that progressed on radiotherapy plus ipilimumab.

The CDR3 nucleotides are TGTGCCAGCAGTGACTCTCTTGGCGAGCAGTTCTTC. Amino acid sequence: CASSDSLGEQFF. This chain connects TRBV2 to TRBJ2-1, with no clear D. The CDR3 has 12 amino acids. Per germline, CDR1 SNHLY and CDR2 FYNNEI. Trimming cost V 3 bases and J 10 bases, with 10 bases left between them.